This passage covers 21 T cell receptor beta chains from one sample sequenced in a study of human T cells and chemical hapten exposure. The time point here: patch test 3, about 24 weeks after DPC sensitization. Indicated treatment: therapeutic diphenylcyclopropenone sensitization with weekly scalp DPC. In TCRdb, the RACE reads were re-called with MiXCR into one record per CDR3 protein. The data hold 95,000 to 150,000 distinct CDR3 sequences, with around 11% observed a single time. Specimen: whole blood, collected in connection with sensitization to the hapten diphenylcyclopropenone (DPC). Source of these receptors: a woman aged 45-60 years with alopecia areata. Some clones in this sample may be carry-over from other donors' samples.

This clonotype showed up just a few times. The chain links TRBV10-3 to TRBJ2-3, with D possibly matching TRBD2 (6 bases). The germline V gene has CDR1 ENHRY and CDR2 SYGVKD. This CDR3 comprises 13 residues. The germline V and J ends were trimmed by 8 bases and 5 bases, with 14 bases remaining between them. The CDR3 nucleotides read TGTGCCATCCGGCTAGCGAGTGGAGATACGCAGTATTTT. Encoded protein: CAIRLASGDTQYF.

This clonotype was recorded at least ten times. V usage is TRBV6-5 and J usage is TRBJ1-6; a weak D match, TRBD1 (5 bases). The CDR3 spans 11 residues. Germline CDR1 is MNHEY and CDR2 is SVGAGI. Trimming cost V 6 bases and J 14 bases, with 11 bases left between them. The CDR3 bases are TGTGCCAGCAGCCAGGGCCCAACCCTCCACTTT. Translation gives CASSQGPTLHF.

The rearrangement uses TRBV11-3 and TRBJ2-6, with 7 bases fitting TRBD1. Germline V gene lookup returns CDR1 SGHNT and CDR2 YENEEA. CDR3 length equals 17 residues. V lost 1 base to trimming and J lost 2 bases; unmatched junction nucleotides: 5. CDR3 protein: CASSLGQGWPGANVLTF. As DNA, the CDR3 is TGTGCCAGCAGCTTAGGACAGGGTTGGCCTGGGGCCAACGTCCTGACTTTC.

This clonotype was seen a handful of times. The V call is TRBV12-5, the J call TRBJ1-1, with a tentative D call TRBD1 (5 bases). This CDR3 has 14 residues. Germline lookup yields CDR1 LGHNT and CDR2 FRNRAP. The V end was cut by 6 bases, the J end by 2 bases, with 13 bases between. In nucleotides, the CDR3 is TGTGCTAGTGGCTCCTCCGACAGCAACACTGAAGCTTTCTTT. Protein: CASGSSDSNTEAFF.

This clonotype was detected only a few times. The chain uses TRBV12-3 or TRBV12-4 and TRBJ1-1, with D uncertain. Trimming left V 0 bases short and J 0 bases short, with 11 bases between. The CDR3 loop spans 16 amino acids. The CDR3 DNA reads as TGTGCCAGCAGTTTAGCAGCAGGCCCGATGAACACTGAAGCTTTCTTT. Encoded protein: CASSLAAGPMNTEAFF.

A few counts support this clonotype. The chain joins TRBV2 to TRBJ2-5; D is perhaps TRBD2 (6 bases). This CDR3 is built from 14 residues. Germline V gene sequence: CDR1 SNHLY, CDR2 FYNNEI. Trimming took off 8 bases at V and 0 bases at J, with 13 bases between the two ends. The CDR3 is CASSGGVYQETQYF. The CDR3 DNA sequence: TGTGCCAGCTCGGGCGGGGTATACCAAGAGACCCAGTACTTC.

This clonotype was counted between two and nine times. The chain has TRBV29-1 and TRBJ2-1; maybe TRBD1 (7 bases). The CDR3 consists of 13 residues. Per the germline V gene, CDR1 is SQVTM and CDR2 is ANQGSEA. V lost 4 bases and J 5 bases, leaving 12 bases between the germline ends. For the CDR3, the DNA is TGCAGCGTTGGGAGGGACAGTAACAATGAGCAGTTCTTC. This sequence encodes CSVGRDSNNEQFF.

This clonotype was observed a few times. The rearrangement uses TRBV5-1 and TRBJ2-1; 10 nucleotides match TRBD2. Germline V gene sequence: CDR1 SGHRS, CDR2 YFSETQ. This CDR3 has 16 amino acids. Germline trimming cut 1 base from V and 7 bases from J; bases unmatched to any gene: 8. CDR3 DNA: TGCGCCAGCAGCTTGCCTCTAGCGGGAGCCTTAAATGAGCAGTTCTTC. This gives the protein CASSLPLAGALNEQFF. The whole variable domain, filled in from reference TRBV5-1 and TRBJ2-1, reads KAGVTQTPRYLIKTRGQQVTLSCSPISGHRSVSWYQQTPGQGLQFLFEYFSETQRNKGNFPGRFSGRQFSNSRSEMNVSTLELGDSALYLCASSLPLAGALNEQFFGPGTRLTVL.

The table lists this clonotype with many counts. The chain couples TRBV5-5 to TRBJ1-6; weak D call: TRBD1 (6 bases). V was shortened by 2 bases and J by 4 bases, with 10 bases between the two germline ends. Looked up from germline, CDR1 is SGHKS and CDR2 is YYEKEE (reference sequence). This CDR3 contains 15 residues. The CDR3 is CASSFSGVYNSPLHF. The CDR3 coding sequence is TGTGCCAGCAGCTTCTCAGGGGTTTATAATTCACCCCTCCACTTT.

V usage is TRBV27 and J usage is TRBJ2-3; D may be TRBD1 (5 bases). Germline V CDR1 and CDR2: MNHEY, SMNVEV (reference sequence). The germline V and J ends were trimmed by 0 bases and 5 bases, with 12 bases remaining between them. The CDR3 spans 15 residues. The CDR3 region has the DNA TGTGCCAGCAGTTTATCCCCCCGACAGCTAGATACGCAGTATTTT. As protein: CASSLSPRQLDTQYF.

As to this clonotype: A much larger clone differs by one base, so this may be a read error. The rearrangement joins TRBV3-1 to TRBJ2-1; maybe TRBD2 (6 bases). In germline, CDR1 is LGHDT, CDR2 YNNKEL (reference sequence). The CDR3 length is 16 residues. V shed 9 bases and J shed 9 bases, with 27 bases lying between them. This CDR3 is CARSSGTPGVVSEQFF. The CDR3 nucleotides are TGTGCCAGAAGCTCCGGGACTCCCGGCGTAGTGAGTGAGCAGTTCTTC.

The rearrangement uses TRBV12-3 or TRBV12-4 and TRBJ2-2; the D gene is possibly TRBD1 (5 bases). V gave up 3 bases and J gave up 6 bases, with 14 bases separating them. The CDR3 spans 15 residues. The CDR3 nucleotides are TGTGCCAGCAGTTTTCCCCAGGGTCGATCCGGGGAGCTGTTTTTT. Protein: CASSFPQGRSGELFF.

The chain uses TRBV11-3 and TRBJ2-1, with D perhaps TRBD2 (5 bases). Germline V CDR1 and CDR2: SGHNT, YENEEA. This CDR3 has 14 residues. Trimming left V 4 bases short and J 7 bases short, with 14 bases between. The CDR3 sequence: CASSWSGGLNEQFF. For the CDR3, the DNA is TGTGCCAGCAGCTGGAGCGGAGGCCTGAATGAGCAGTTCTTC.

The chain carries TRBV28 and TRBJ1-5; a possible D gene is TRBD1 (5 bases). The CDR3 sequence is 14 residues long. Germline V CDR1 and CDR2: MDHEN, SYDVKM. The germline V and J ends were trimmed by 3 bases and 5 bases, with 11 bases remaining between them. CDR3 DNA sequence: TGTGCCAGCAGTTTGGGGGGGGTTCATCAGCCCCAGCATTTT. This codes for CASSLGGVHQPQHF.

In this sample, this clonotype turned up a few times. The chain links TRBV9 to TRBJ1-5; no firm D call. The CDR3 is 15 amino acids. Trimming pared 5 bases from V and 0 bases from J, leaving 12 bases between. Germline V gene lookup returns CDR1 SGDLS and CDR2 YYNGEE. The CDR3 spells CASSETGYSNQPQHF. The DNA for the CDR3 is TGTGCCAGCAGTGAGACCGGTTATAGCAATCAGCCCCAGCATTTT.

In this sample, this clonotype turned up many times. The CDR3 DNA sequence: TGTGCCAGCAGCGGGACTCATAGCTCCTACAATGAGCAGTTCTTC. As protein: CASSGTHSSYNEQFF. The chain uses TRBV11-2 and TRBJ2-1; D is perhaps TRBD2 (6 bases). Germline CDR1 reads SGHAT; CDR2 reads FQNNGV. V shed 5 bases and J shed 0 bases, with 11 bases lying between them. The length of the CDR3 is 15 residues.

The CDR3 loop is CAILQGVEAFF. For the CDR3, the DNA is TGTGCCATACTACAGGGGGTTGAAGCTTTCTTT. The chain links TRBV2 to TRBJ1-1, with 8 bases aligning to TRBD1. Per germline, CDR1 SNHLY and CDR2 FYNNEI. Losses at the gene ends were 10 bases for V and 7 bases for J; bases not matched to a gene: 5. The CDR3 is 11 residues long.

The sample holds a few counts of this clonotype. This chain joins TRBV29-1 and TRBJ1-1; D not certain. Per the germline V gene, CDR1 is SQVTM and CDR2 is ANQGSEA. The CDR3 covers 10 residues. V was pared by 7 bases and J by 3 bases, with 6 bases between. Here the CDR3 reads CSAIDTEAFF. DNA for the CDR3: TGCAGCGCTATCGACACTGAAGCTTTCTTT.

The chain couples TRBV6-2 or TRBV6-3 to TRBJ2-3, with 7 bases lining up with TRBD1. CDR3 length equals 15 residues. The V gene end was trimmed by 7 bases and the J gene end by 0 bases; junction bases not matched to a gene: 7. CDR1 and CDR2 from the germline V gene are MNHEY and SVGEGT. CDR3 bases: TGTGCCAGCACCGTCGGGACAGCGAGCACAGATACGCAGTATTTT. It specifies CASTVGTASTDTQYF.

This clonotype was recorded at least ten times. The chain links TRBV9 to TRBJ2-5; D remains unclear. Germline V gene lookup returns CDR1 SGDLS and CDR2 YYNGEE. The V and J ends lost 0 bases and 4 bases respectively, with 4 bases between them. The CDR3 is 12 residues long. CDR3 amino acids: CASSVDGETQYF. The CDR3 nucleotides are TGTGCCAGCAGCGTAGACGGAGAGACCCAGTACTTC.

This clonotype was detected many times. The CDR3 sequence is CASSLGQGNTEAFF. CDR3 sequence (DNA): TGTGCCAGCAGTTTGGGACAGGGGAACACTGAAGCTTTCTTT. The J gene is TRBJ1-1, the V gene TRBV27, with 9 bases that match TRBD1. CDR1 MNHEY and CDR2 SMNVEV come from the germline V gene (reference sequence). The CDR3 consists of 14 residues. V shed 3 bases and J 1 base; nucleotides not matched to a gene: 0.